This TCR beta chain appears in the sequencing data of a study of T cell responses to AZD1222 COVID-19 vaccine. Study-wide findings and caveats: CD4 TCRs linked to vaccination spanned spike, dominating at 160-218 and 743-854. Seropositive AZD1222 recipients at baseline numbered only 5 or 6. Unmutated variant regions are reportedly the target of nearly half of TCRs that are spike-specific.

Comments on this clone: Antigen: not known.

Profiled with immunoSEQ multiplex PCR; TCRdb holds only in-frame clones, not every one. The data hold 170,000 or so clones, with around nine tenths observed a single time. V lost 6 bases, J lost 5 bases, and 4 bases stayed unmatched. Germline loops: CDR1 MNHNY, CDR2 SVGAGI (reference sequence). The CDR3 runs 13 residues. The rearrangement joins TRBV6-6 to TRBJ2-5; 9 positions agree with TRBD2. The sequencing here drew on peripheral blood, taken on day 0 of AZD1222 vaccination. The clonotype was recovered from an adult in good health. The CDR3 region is CASRPAGGETQYF. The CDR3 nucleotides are TGTGCCAGCAGACCCGCGGGGGGGGAGACCCAGTACTTC.